Here is one TCR beta chain with its context. V lost 5 bases to trimming and J lost 7 bases; unmatched junction nucleotides: 8. Germline-derived CDR1 and CDR2 are SQVTM and ANQGSEA. The CDR3 contains 12 residues. The repertoire was sequenced with immunoSEQ multiplex PCR; TCRdb's copy has only in-frame clones and lacks some. The profile shows 30,000 or so clones, over 75% of them singletons. The sample is drawn from a study of blood T cell repertoires in COVID-19. The chain couples TRBV29-1 to TRBJ2-7; 7 nucleotides agree with TRBD2. Sequenced sample: peripheral blood. This TCR was sampled from a man aged 60 to 75 with active COVID-19. CDR3 nucleotide sequence: TGCAGCGTTCGTCCTAGCGGACGGGAGCAGTACTTC. Translation: CSVRPSGREQYF.